This TCR beta chain stems from a study of OX40 agonist ivuxolimab in advanced cancers. Background on the study: Patients in dose escalation had liver, melanoma, kidney or head and neck cancers.

Per germline, CDR1 LGHNT and CDR2 FRNRAP. V shed 1 base, J shed 2 bases, and the junction held 2 bases outside the gene matches. The CDR3 runs 15 residues. Method: immunoSEQ multiplex PCR; TCRdb's copy keeps in-frame clones and lacks some. The repertoire holds 100,000 to 150,000 clones, around 95% seen once, with approximately 0.15% in the top ten. The V call is TRBV12-5, the J call TRBJ2-7; 10 bases agree with TRBD1. This receptor was obtained from an adult with an advanced solid tumor such as melanoma, head and neck, liver or kidney cancer. The sample here was CD4+ or CD8+ T cells sorted from blood, taken in a trial of the OX40 agonist ivuxolimab. As DNA, the CDR3 is TGTGCTAGTGGTTTGGGGACAGGGGGACCCTACGAGCAGTACTTC. Amino acid sequence: CASGLGTGGPYEQYF.